Below are 26 T cell receptor beta chains sequenced from a single sample in a study of shared clonotypes between healthy human individuals. CD45RO-negative CD8 cells positively selected for CCR7 made up the naive population, which excluded terminally differentiated effector memory CD45RA+ cells. Data came from immunoSEQ multiplex PCR; TCRdb stores just in-frame clones and leaves some out. The sample consists of about 2.1 million clones, under 95% of them appearing once. The source material was naive CD8+ T cells from PBMCs. These receptors were taken from a man aged 18 to 35 in good health. Some clones in this sample may be carry-over from other donors' samples.

The rearrangement uses TRBV7-8 and TRBJ2-1; TRBD1 is a possible D gene (5 bases). Germline loops: CDR1 SGHVS, CDR2 FQNEAQ. V lost 5 bases, J lost 5 bases, and 16 bases lay in between. This CDR3 comprises 15 residues. The CDR3 sequence is CASSLLSGAHNEQFF. Here the CDR3 DNA reads TGTGCCAGCAGCCTCCTGAGTGGGGCCCACAATGAGCAGTTCTTC.

This chain links TRBV6-1 with TRBJ1-2, with 8 bases fitting TRBD1. In germline, CDR1 is MNHNS, CDR2 SASEGT. The length of the CDR3 is 15 residues. Trimming took 3 bases from V and 5 from J; bases not matched to a gene: 8. DNA of the CDR3: TGTGCCAGCAGTGACATACCGGGACAGGTTTATGGCTACACCTTC. It codes for CASSDIPGQVYGYTF.

J is TRBJ2-5 and V is TRBV7-9; maybe TRBD2 (6 bases). Germline V gives CDR1 SEHNR, CDR2 FQNEAQ (reference sequence). This CDR3 has 15 residues. Trimming removed 5 bases from V and 5 bases from J, with 18 bases in between. In DNA form, the CDR3 reads TGTGCCAGCAGCCCTGAGCGGGTCCATGCGGAGACCCAGTACTTC. Translation: CASSPERVHAETQYF.

The genes are TRBV4-1 and TRBJ2-2; no definite D call. CDR1 is MGHRA, CDR2 YSYEKL, per germline. This CDR3 region has 17 residues. V lost 2 bases, J lost 3 bases, and 16 bases lay in between. The CDR3 DNA follows: TGCGCCAGCAGCCAATCCCCAACGGGTTTCGACACCGGGGAGCTGTTTTTT. Its translation: CASSQSPTGFDTGELFF.

The count of this clone is one. The CDR3 loop is CASSLDRGRDQPQHF. The DNA of the CDR3 is TGTGCCAGCAGCTTAGACAGGGGTCGCGATCAGCCCCAGCATTTT. This sequence joins TRBV7-6 and TRBJ1-5; 7 nucleotides align to TRBD1. J gave up 5 bases and V 1 base, and 5 bases lay outside the gene matches. From germline, CDR1 is SGHVS and CDR2 FNYEAQ. This CDR3 is 15 amino acids long.

The V gene is TRBV27, the J gene TRBJ2-3, with D tentatively TRBD2 (5 bases). Germline-derived CDR1 and CDR2 are MNHEY and SMNVEV (reference sequence). CDR3 length: 15 amino acids. With 6 bases removed from V and 3 bases from J, the gap between germline ends came to 16 bases. The CDR3 sequence: CASRAFAGLTDTQYF. The DNA for the CDR3 is TGTGCCAGCAGGGCCTTTGCGGGCCTTACAGATACGCAGTATTTT.

The V call is TRBV10-2, the J call TRBJ2-5; D gene ambiguous. Germline CDR1 WSHSY, CDR2 SAAADI. The CDR3 totals 13 residues. With 6 bases removed from V and 2 bases from J, the gap between germline ends came to 10 bases. The DNA of the CDR3 is TGCGCCAGCAGAAGGGTGAGGCAAGAGACCCAGTACTTC. Its protein is CASRRVRQETQYF.

V is TRBV7-3 and J is TRBJ2-1; 11 bases match TRBD2. From germline, CDR1 is SGHTA and CDR2 FQGTGA. This CDR3 is built from 15 residues. The trim removed 1 base at V and 7 bases at J, leaving 3 bases unmatched. The CDR3 region is CASSLIAGGRNEQFF. As DNA, the CDR3 is TGTGCCAGCAGCTTAATAGCGGGAGGGAGGAATGAGCAGTTCTTC.

The chain carries TRBV19 and TRBJ1-1; D gene ambiguous. The germline V gene encodes CDR1 LNHDA and CDR2 SQIVND (reference sequence). The ends were cut back, 7 bases at V and 10 bases at J, with 19 bases in the middle. This CDR3 comprises 13 residues. As DNA, the CDR3 is TGTGCCAGTACGATCGGTGTGCCTGCGGGAGCTTTCTTT. Its protein is CASTIGVPAGAFF.

The rearrangement uses TRBV7-9 and TRBJ2-7, with D uncertain. The V end was cut by 5 bases, the J end by 3 bases, with 8 bases between. The CDR3 sequence is 12 residues long. Germline V gene data show CDR1 as SEHNR and CDR2 as FQNEAQ (reference sequence). The CDR3 DNA is TGTGCCAGCAGCGATTCCTTCTACGAGCAGTACTTC. Translating gives CASSDSFYEQYF.

This sequence joins TRBV19 and TRBJ2-5, with 8 bases aligning to TRBD1. Per germline, CDR1 LNHDA and CDR2 SQIVND (reference sequence). J was trimmed by 1 base and V by 3 bases; bases with no gene match: 7. The CDR3 spans 16 residues. CDR3 sequence: CASSIRQGSPQETQYF. In DNA form, the CDR3 reads TGTGCCAGTAGTATCCGACAGGGGTCTCCCCAAGAGACCCAGTACTTC.

The chain joins TRBV2 to TRBJ2-7; D is perhaps TRBD1 (6 bases). The germline V gene encodes CDR1 SNHLY and CDR2 FYNNEI. V was cut by 2 bases and J by 2 bases, with 13 bases left in between. This CDR3 is built from 15 residues. The CDR3 DNA reads TGTGCCAGCAGTGAAATGACAGGAATTACCTACGAGCAGTACTTC. Translation gives CASSEMTGITYEQYF.

The V and J genes are TRBV15 and TRBJ1-1; 7 bases fit TRBD1. CDR1 and CDR2 (germline): LNHNV, YYDKDF (reference sequence). The CDR3 consists of 13 residues. After removal of 6 bases from V and 4 bases from J, the junction contained 5 bases not matched to a gene. The CDR3 spells CATRERGLTEAFF. DNA of the CDR3: TGTGCCACCAGGGAAAGGGGGCTCACTGAAGCTTTCTTT.

About this clone itself: At the DNA level, this CDR3 is encoded by other sequences in the same sample as well. V usage is TRBV5-1 and J usage is TRBJ1-2; 9 bases match TRBD1. The V and J ends lost 2 bases and 2 bases, in that order; junction bases with no gene match: 1. This CDR3 spans 14 amino acids. From germline, CDR1 is SGHRS and CDR2 YFSETQ. CDR3 nucleotide sequence: TGCGCCAGCAGCTTCACAGGGGGCAACTATGGCTACACCTTC. This gives the protein CASSFTGGNYGYTF.

The V call is TRBV28, the J call TRBJ1-2; D unclear. CDR3 length: 13 amino acids. Germline loops: CDR1 MDHEN, CDR2 SYDVKM. The V and J ends lost 5 bases and 3 bases respectively, with 10 bases between them. CDR3 sequence reads: CASSSGADYGYTF. The CDR3 DNA reads TGTGCCAGCAGTAGCGGAGCGGACTATGGCTACACCTTC.

The chain combines TRBV28 with TRBJ2-2; 11 bases fit TRBD2. CDR1 and CDR2 (germline): MDHEN, SYDVKM. V trimming: 6 bases; J trimming: 2 bases; junction bases outside the gene matches: 14. This CDR3 contains 19 residues. In DNA form, the CDR3 reads TGTGCCAGCAGCCTTCAACTCTTAGCGGGAGGGGGTAACACCGGGGAGCTGTTTTTT. Encoded protein: CASSLQLLAGGGNTGELFF.

This clone has a single count. The V gene is TRBV7-8, the J gene TRBJ2-7; TRBD2 is a possible D gene (6 bases). Germline CDR1 reads SGHVS; CDR2 reads FQNEAQ. V was trimmed by 5 bases and J by 1 base, leaving 15 bases between them. This CDR3 has 15 residues. CDR3 in DNA: TGTGCCAGCAGCCCTGGGACTTTCCAATCCTACGAGCAGTACTTC. It codes for CASSPGTFQSYEQYF.

The chain carries TRBV9 and TRBJ1-5; D not resolved. The length of the CDR3 is 15 residues. Germline V gene data show CDR1 as SGDLS and CDR2 as YYNGEE. Trimming pared 0 bases from V and 3 bases from J, leaving 10 bases between. CDR3 amino acids: CASSVGRPSNQPQHF. In nucleotides, the CDR3 is TGTGCCAGCAGCGTAGGGCGTCCCTCCAATCAGCCCCAGCATTTT.

The chain couples TRBV6-1 to TRBJ2-1; D may be TRBD2 (5 bases). The CDR3 totals 16 residues. CDR1 is MNHNS and CDR2 is SASEGT in the germline V gene. Trimming shortened V by 1 base and J by 4 bases, and 14 bases separated the two germline ends. The CDR3 DNA reads TGTGCCAGCAGTGAAGGAGTGGGAGTCATGTACAATGAGCAGTTCTTC. Residues: CASSEGVGVMYNEQFF.

The CDR3 DNA follows: TGTGCCACCAGCAGCAGCGGGAGGGGGAAAGAGCAGTTCTTC. Its translation: CATSSSGRGKEQFF. J is TRBJ2-1 and V is TRBV15; 10 positions match TRBD2. The CDR3 runs to 14 residues. The V gene's germline CDR1 is LNHNV and CDR2 YYDKDF (reference sequence). V was clipped by 3 bases and J by 10 bases; unmatched bases: 6.

The V call is TRBV23-1, the J call TRBJ2-6; no clear D. TRBV23-1 carries the ORF label, with uncertain function. V lost 2 bases and J lost 1, with 12 bases in between. The CDR3 extends over 17 amino acids. The CDR3: CASSQRRLGSGANVLTF. CDR3 DNA: TGCGCCAGCAGTCAACGCCGTCTGGGTTCTGGGGCCAACGTCCTGACTTTC.

The chain links TRBV6-6 to TRBJ2-1; unclear D gene. Germline assignment: CDR1 MNHNY and CDR2 SVGAGI (reference sequence). Between the trimmed V and J ends, which lost 0 bases and 10 bases, there was a span of 10 bases. This CDR3 spans 13 amino acids. As DNA, the CDR3 is TGTGCCAGCAGTTACTCTCAGTTCCCGGAGCAGTTCTTC. This encodes CASSYSQFPEQFF.

This clone was seen only once. The J gene is TRBJ1-3, the V gene TRBV7-9, with D possibly being TRBD1 (5 bases). This CDR3 is 13 amino acids long. V shed 4 bases and J shed 9 bases, with 13 bases lying between them. Germline V gene data show CDR1 as SEHNR and CDR2 as FQNEAQ (reference sequence). CDR3 amino acids: CASSSILQGTIYF. The CDR3 DNA sequence: TGTGCCAGCAGCTCAATACTTCAGGGCACCATATATTTT. The entire variable domain, with the rest obtained from reference TRBV7-9 and TRBJ1-3, is as follows: DTGVSQNPRHKITKRGQNVTFRCDPISEHNRLYWYRQTLGQGPEFLTYFQNEAQLEKSRLLSDRFSAERPKGSFSTLEIQRTEQGDSAMYLCASSSILQGTIYFGEGSWLTVV.

The rearrangement uses TRBV7-9 and TRBJ2-1; 7 bases match TRBD2. Germline V gene lookup returns CDR1 SEHNR and CDR2 FQNEAQ (reference sequence). The CDR3 covers 15 residues. V lost 4 bases and J lost 0; bases outside the gene matches: 3. The DNA of the CDR3 is TGTGCCAGCAGCTCCCTAGCGGCCTCCTACAATGAGCAGTTCTTC. Protein product: CASSSLAASYNEQFF.

The chain is built from TRBV2 and TRBJ1-1; D perhaps matches TRBD1 (5 bases). V lost 11 bases to trimming and J lost 1 base, with 14 bases between them. The CDR3 covers 13 residues. The germline V gene has CDR1 SNHLY and CDR2 FYNNEI. Here the CDR3 reads CAVQAGWNTEAFF. CDR3 sequence (DNA): TGTGCCGTACAGGCAGGGTGGAACACTGAAGCTTTCTTT.

V gene TRBV5-1 combines with J gene TRBJ2-1, with 14 bases that match TRBD2. The trim removed 1 base at V and 6 bases at J, leaving 6 bases unmatched. From germline, CDR1 is SGHRS and CDR2 YFSETQ. The CDR3 is 17 amino acids. The CDR3 region has the DNA TGCGCCAGCAGCTTGCGTGGGACTAGCGGGAGACCCAATGAGCAGTTCTTC. Amino acids: CASSLRGTSGRPNEQFF.